This entry lists 12 T cell receptor beta chains sequenced from one sample in a study of tumor and adjacent non-tumor tissue in lung cancer. This sample's RNA came from whole unsorted tissue. A modified ARM-PCR protocol with three rounds of nested PCR amplified TCRbeta. TCRdb reprocessed the multiplex PCR reads with MiXCR, giving one entry per CDR3 protein. This table holds roughly 120,000 distinct CDR3 sequences, roughly 74% found once. Sequenced sample: lung tumor tissue. The receptors were sampled from a woman aged 55-75 years with non-small cell lung cancer.

J is TRBJ1-5 and V is TRBV11-3; no firm D call. Trimming removed 8 bases at V and 10 bases at J, with 18 bases between. Germline assignment: CDR1 SGHNT and CDR2 YENEEA. The CDR3 contains 13 residues. CDR3 nucleotide sequence: TGTGCCAGCGCCGGGATTCTTCGTCAACCCCAGCATTTT. Its protein is CASAGILRQPQHF. The whole variable domain, remainder taken from reference TRBV11-3 and TRBJ1-5, is EAGVVQSPRYKIIEKKQPVAFWCNPISGHNTLYWYLQNLGQGPELLIRYENEEAVDDSQLPKDRFSAERLKGVDSTLKIQPAELGDSAVYLCASAGILRQPQHFGDGTRLSIL.

As to this clonotype: Its ends do not fully match the called genes, so a read error is possible. The chain uses TRBV29-1 and TRBJ2-7; the match to TRBD1 covers 9 bases. CDR3 length: 13 amino acids. Germline CDR1 is SQVTM and CDR2 is ANQGSEA. DNA for the CDR3: TGCAGCGTGATCACGGACAGGGGCAACGAGCACTATTTC. This translates into CSVITDRGNEHYF.

The V gene is TRBV28, the J gene TRBJ2-3; D is perhaps TRBD2 (5 bases). The germline V and J ends were trimmed by 4 bases and 2 bases, with 16 bases remaining between them. The CDR3 covers 16 residues. CDR1 and CDR2 (germline): MDHEN, SYDVKM. The CDR3 DNA is TGTGCCAGCAGTTCAGCGGTGGGCTGGCACACAGATACGCAGTATTTT. It is translated as CASSSAVGWHTDTQYF.

As regards this clonotype: The CDR3 does not end in the conserved phenylalanine or tryptophan, so this is likely a read error. The CDR3 sequence: CASSLAVGVNSPLHI. In DNA form, the CDR3 reads TGTGCAAGCAGCTTAGCCGTAGGGGTGAATTCACCCCTCCACATT. The chain employs TRBV11-2 and TRBJ1-6; TRBD1 might be the D (5 bases). The V gene's germline CDR1 is SGHAT and CDR2 FQNNGV. The CDR3 has 15 residues.

This clonotype was found many times. The CDR3 bases are TGCAGTGCCGCGGACCGGATGCCCTACGAGCAGTACTTC. Protein product: CSAADRMPYEQYF. The genes are TRBV20-1 and TRBJ2-7, with no clear D. Per germline, CDR1 DFQATT and CDR2 SNEGSKA (reference sequence). CDR3 length: 13 amino acids. The V end lost 6 bases, the J end lost 2 bases, and 14 bases lay between the germline ends.

Remarks on this clonotype: The final CDR3 position lacks the conserved phenylalanine or tryptophan, pointing to a likely read error. V is TRBV11-3 and J is TRBJ1-1; tentatively, D is TRBD1 (5 bases). Germline CDR1 reads SGHNT; CDR2 reads YENEEA. The CDR3 has 15 amino acids. Trimming removed 1 base at V and 2 bases at J, with 11 bases between. CDR3 region: CASSLVGAINTEAFS. The CDR3 DNA sequence: TGTGCCAGCAGCTTAGTTGGGGCCATAAACACTGAAGCTTTCTCT.

This chain joins TRBV11-2 and TRBJ1-4; TRBD1 matches 10 bases. Trimming removed 7 bases from V and 6 bases from J; junction bases left unmatched: 8. CDR1 is SGHAT, CDR2 FQNNGV, per germline. The CDR3 covers 15 residues. CDR3 sequence (DNA): TGTGCCAGCACCTTCGAGACAGGGGGCTATGAAAAACTGTTTTTT. It translates to CASTFETGGYEKLFF.

Remarks on this clonotype: Mismatch with germline at one junction end may stem from a read error. The genes are TRBV29-1 and TRBJ2-7, with TRBD1 matching 8 bases. Germline V gene data show CDR1 as SQVTM and CDR2 as ANQGSEA. The CDR3 totals 13 residues. The CDR3 sequence: CSVSTGGSYEQHF. DNA of the CDR3: TGCAGCGTGTCCACAGGGGGTTCCTACGAGCAGCACTTC.

This chain uses TRBV6-1 with TRBJ1-1, with TRBD1 identical over 8 bases. In germline, CDR1 is MNHNS, CDR2 SASEGT. This CDR3 spans 13 amino acids. V shed 8 bases, J shed 14 bases, and the junction held 16 bases outside the gene matches. The CDR3 bases are TGTGCCAGCCAAACTGACAGGGGAACTGGAGCCTTCTTT. Its protein product is CASQTDRGTGAFF.

Note on this clonotype: The conserved phenylalanine or tryptophan normally closing the CDR3 is absent here, so this likely arose from a read error. The chain uses TRBV20-1 and TRBJ2-1, with TRBD2 identical over 13 bases. With V trimmed by 6 bases and J by 10 bases, 18 bases remained unmatched. CDR3 length: 17 amino acids. The germline gives CDR1 DFQATT, CDR2 SNEGSKA (reference sequence). Written as DNA, the CDR3 is TGCAGTGCCAATGATGCCGCGAGGACTAGCGGGAGAGGCGAGCAGTTCTTG. Translation gives CSANDAARTSGRGEQFL.

A note on this clonotype: The junction departs from the called germline gene at one end, perhaps through a read error. The chain joins TRBV11-1 to TRBJ2-1; D is unclear. Germline V gene sequence: CDR1 SGHAT, CDR2 FQDESV (reference sequence). This CDR3 is 14 amino acids long. The CDR3 region is CASSSPPSYNEQLF. CDR3 sequence (DNA): TGTGCCAGCAGCTCCCCCCCCAGTTACAATGAACAGCTCTTC.

With regard to this clonotype: A read error may explain this, as a much larger clone is one base away. The CDR3 sequence: CASSRCNSPLHF. CDR3 nucleotides: TGCGCCAGCAGCCGTTGTAATTCACCCCTCCACTTT. The chain combines TRBV4-3 with TRBJ1-6; D is uncertain. Germline V gene sequence: CDR1 LGHNA, CDR2 YSLEER. The CDR3 consists of 12 residues. V was pared by 4 bases and J by 6 bases, with 4 bases between.